This section outlines one T cell receptor (beta chain) sequence together with its context. This sample is drawn from a study of blood T cell repertoires in COVID-19. Assay: immunoSEQ multiplex PCR; the TCRdb copy retains only in-frame clones and omits some. The data contain 120,000 to 150,000 clones, about 80% of them singletons. CDR1 and CDR2 from the germline V gene are MNHEY and SVGAGI. The CDR3 spans 13 residues. V was clipped by 6 bases and J by 0 bases, with 9 bases between them. Material for sequencing was peripheral blood. The origin of this receptor is a human donor in a cohort sampled during active COVID-19. The chain couples TRBV6-5 to TRBJ2-7; D might be TRBD1 (5 bases). This CDR3 is CASSLTDSYEQYF. In DNA, the CDR3 is TGTGCCAGCAGCCTGACAGACTCCTACGAGCAGTACTTC.